Each of the 4 T cell receptor beta chains below was sequenced from the same sample in a study of regulatory T cells in long-lasting Graves disease. Through Arm-PCR of CDR3 regions and iRepertoire HTBI primers, TCR beta libraries were built. MiXCR, run by TCRdb on the multiplex PCR reads, gives a single entry per CDR3 protein. The sample shows hundreds of thousands of distinct CDR3 sequences, around 21% of them seen only once. Time point defined: persistent/refractory GD, antithyroid drugs over 5 years with positive TRAb. RNA from PBMCs was the source of the TCR library. Source: peripheral blood mononuclear cells (PBMCs), taken when the disease was refractory, from a patient treated with antithyroid drugs. The receptors stem from a female donor with Graves disease.

This clonotype was seen many times. This chain's CDR3 is CASSVGGQQPQHF. Here the CDR3 DNA reads TGTGCCAGCAGTGTGGGAGGGCAGCAGCCCCAGCATTTT. The chain employs TRBV2 and TRBJ1-5; D gene unclear. The germline CDR1 and CDR2 sequences are SNHLY and FYNNEI. The CDR3 extends over 13 amino acids. The V end was cut by 4 bases, the J end by 7 bases, with 11 bases between.

The J gene is TRBJ2-7, the V gene TRBV3-1, with D unclear. Trimming took off 4 bases at V and 5 bases at J, with 15 bases between the two ends. The V gene's germline CDR1 is LGHDT and CDR2 YNNKEL (reference sequence). This CDR3 comprises 14 residues. The CDR3 DNA is TGTGCCAGCAGCCCCGTGGGGAATGAGAACGAGCAGTACTTC. The encoded protein is CASSPVGNENEQYF.

There are many counts of this clonotype. CDR3 sequence reads: CASSLDSGNQPQHF. The DNA of the CDR3 is TGTGCCAGCAGCTTAGACAGCGGCAATCAGCCCCAGCATTTT. The chain has TRBV11-2 and TRBJ1-5; D not resolved. V shed 0 bases and J shed 2 bases, with 5 bases lying between them. CDR3 size: 14 residues. Germline CDR1 SGHAT, CDR2 FQNNGV.

This chain joins TRBV10-3 and TRBJ2-7; D is tentatively TRBD1 or TRBD2 (5 bases each). The CDR3 has 12 residues. The ends were cut back, 2 bases at V and 6 bases at J, with 8 bases in the middle. CDR1 and CDR2 from the germline V gene are ENHRY and SYGVKD. The CDR3 DNA is TGTGCCATCAGTGAGGGGGGAAGCGAGCAGTACTTC. This codes for CAISEGGSEQYF.